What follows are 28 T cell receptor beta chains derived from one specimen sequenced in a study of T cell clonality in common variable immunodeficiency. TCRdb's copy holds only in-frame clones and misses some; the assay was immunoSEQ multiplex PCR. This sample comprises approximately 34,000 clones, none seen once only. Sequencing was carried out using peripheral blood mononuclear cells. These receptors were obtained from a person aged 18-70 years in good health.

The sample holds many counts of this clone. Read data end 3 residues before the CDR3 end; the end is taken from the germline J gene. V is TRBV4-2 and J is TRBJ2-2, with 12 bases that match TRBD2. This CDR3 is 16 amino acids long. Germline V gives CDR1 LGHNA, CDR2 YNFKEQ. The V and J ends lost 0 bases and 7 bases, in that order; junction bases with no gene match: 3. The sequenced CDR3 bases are TGTGCCAGCAGCCAAGATCTAGCGGGAGGGGTCGGGGAG. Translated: CASSQDLAGGVGE. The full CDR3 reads CASSQDLAGGVGELFF.

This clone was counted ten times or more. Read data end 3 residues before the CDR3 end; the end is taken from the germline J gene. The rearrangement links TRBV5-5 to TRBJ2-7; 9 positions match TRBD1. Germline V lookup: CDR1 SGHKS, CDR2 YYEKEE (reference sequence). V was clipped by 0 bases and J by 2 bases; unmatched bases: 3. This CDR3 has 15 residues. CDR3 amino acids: CASSLEDRGTYEQYF. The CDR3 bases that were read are TGTGCCAGCAGCTTGGAGGACAGGGGAACCTACGAG.

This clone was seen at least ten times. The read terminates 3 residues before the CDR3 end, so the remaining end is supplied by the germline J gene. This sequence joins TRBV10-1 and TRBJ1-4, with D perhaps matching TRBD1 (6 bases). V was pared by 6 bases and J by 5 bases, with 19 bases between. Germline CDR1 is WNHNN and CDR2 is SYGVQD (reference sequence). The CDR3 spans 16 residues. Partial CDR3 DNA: TGCGCCAGCAGCGTTATCCTACAGGGAAGGAATGAAAAA. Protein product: CASSVILQGRNEK. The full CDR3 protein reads CASSVILQGRNEKLFF.

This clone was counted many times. The CDR3: CASSTSGGHTGEQFF. The sequenced part of the CDR3 DNA is TGTGCCAGCAGTACAAGCGGGGGCCATACGGGTGAG. This chain connects TRBV12-3 or TRBV12-4 to TRBJ2-1, with 8 bases lining up with TRBD2. The CDR3 goes on 3 residues after the read ends, and that part is filled in from the germline J gene. Unmatched junction bases numbered 12, after V lost 5 bases and J lost 9 bases. CDR3 size: 15 residues.

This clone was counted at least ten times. The covered CDR3 bases are TGCAGCGTTTTAATTACCGACAGCCAAGAGACG. Protein product: CSVLITDSQET. The complete CDR3 reads CSVLITDSQETQYF. The V call is TRBV29-1, the J call TRBJ2-3; possible D gene TRBD1, 5 bases. The read ends 3 residues before the CDR3 terminus; that terminus is restored from the germline J gene. Germline CDR1 and CDR2: SQVTM and ANQGSEA. The CDR3 sequence is 14 residues long.

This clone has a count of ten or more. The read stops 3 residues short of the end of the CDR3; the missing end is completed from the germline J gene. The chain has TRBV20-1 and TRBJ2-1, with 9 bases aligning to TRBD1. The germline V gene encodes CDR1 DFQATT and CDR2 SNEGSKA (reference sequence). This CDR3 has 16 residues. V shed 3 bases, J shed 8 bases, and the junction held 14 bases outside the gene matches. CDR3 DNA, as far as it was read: TGCAGTGCTAGTTACGCGTCCTGGACAGGGGTGCATGAG. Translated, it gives CSASYASWTGVHE. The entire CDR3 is CSASYASWTGVHEQFF.

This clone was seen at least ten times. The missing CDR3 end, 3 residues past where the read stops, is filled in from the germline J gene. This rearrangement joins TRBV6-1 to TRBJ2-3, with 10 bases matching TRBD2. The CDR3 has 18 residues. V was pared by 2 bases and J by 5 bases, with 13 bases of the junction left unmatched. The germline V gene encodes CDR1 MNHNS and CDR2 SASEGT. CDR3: CASSERASGSNWGDTQYF. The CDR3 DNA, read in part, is TGTGCCAGCAGTGAAAGGGCTAGCGGGAGCAACTGGGGAGATACG.

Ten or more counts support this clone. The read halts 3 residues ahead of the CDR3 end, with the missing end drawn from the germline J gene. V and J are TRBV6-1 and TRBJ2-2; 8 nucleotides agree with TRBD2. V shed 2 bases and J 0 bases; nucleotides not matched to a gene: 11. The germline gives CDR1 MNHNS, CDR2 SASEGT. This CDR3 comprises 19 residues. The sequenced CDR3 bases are TGTGCCAGCAGTGAACGACCCGGCGGGGGGCCCGCGAACACCGGGGAG. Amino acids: CASSERPGGGPANTGE. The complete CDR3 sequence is CASSERPGGGPANTGELFF.

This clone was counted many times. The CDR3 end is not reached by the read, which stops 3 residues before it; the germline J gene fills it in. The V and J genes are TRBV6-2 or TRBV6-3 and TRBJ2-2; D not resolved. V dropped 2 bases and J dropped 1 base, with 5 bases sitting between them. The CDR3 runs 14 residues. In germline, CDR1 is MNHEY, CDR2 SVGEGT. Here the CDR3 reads CASSYNRNTGELFF. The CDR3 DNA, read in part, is TGTGCCAGCAGTTACAATAGGAACACCGGGGAG.

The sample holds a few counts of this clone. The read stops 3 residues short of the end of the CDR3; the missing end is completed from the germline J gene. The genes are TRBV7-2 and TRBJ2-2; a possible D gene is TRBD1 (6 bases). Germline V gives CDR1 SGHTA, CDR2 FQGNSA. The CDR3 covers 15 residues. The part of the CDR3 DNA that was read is TGTGCCAGCAGCTGGGGGCCAGGGGCGGGTGAAAAG. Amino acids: CASSWGPGAGEK. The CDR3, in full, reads CASSWGPGAGEKLFF.

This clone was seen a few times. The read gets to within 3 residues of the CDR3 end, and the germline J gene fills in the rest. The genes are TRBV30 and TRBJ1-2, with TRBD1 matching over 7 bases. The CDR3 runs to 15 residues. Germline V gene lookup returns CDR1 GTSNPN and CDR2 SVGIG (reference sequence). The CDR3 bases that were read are TGTGCCTGGAGGGACCGGACAGGTCGCACAGATACC. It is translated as CAWRDRTGRTDT. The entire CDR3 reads CAWRDRTGRTDTYTF.

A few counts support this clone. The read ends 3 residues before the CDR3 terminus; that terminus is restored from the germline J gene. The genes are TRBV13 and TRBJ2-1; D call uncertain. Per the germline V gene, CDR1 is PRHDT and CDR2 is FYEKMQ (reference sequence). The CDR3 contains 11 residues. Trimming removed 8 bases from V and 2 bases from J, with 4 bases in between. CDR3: CASVTYNEQFF. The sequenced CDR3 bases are TGTGCCAGCGTAACCTACAATGAG. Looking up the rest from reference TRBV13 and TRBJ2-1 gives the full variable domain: AAGVIQSPRHLIKEKRETATLKCYPIPRHDTVYWYQQGPGQDPQFLISFYEKMQSDKGSIPDRFSAQQFSDYHSELNMSSLELGDSALYFCASVTYNEQFFGPGTRLTVL.

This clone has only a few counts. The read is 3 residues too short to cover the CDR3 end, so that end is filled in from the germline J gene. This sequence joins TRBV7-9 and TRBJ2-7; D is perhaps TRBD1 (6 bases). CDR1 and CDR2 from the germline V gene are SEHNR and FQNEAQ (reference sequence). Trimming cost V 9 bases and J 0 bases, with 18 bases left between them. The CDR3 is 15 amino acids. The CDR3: CASSSTGTRSYEQYF. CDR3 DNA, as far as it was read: TGTGCCAGTTCTTCCACCGGGACACGCTCCTACGAG.

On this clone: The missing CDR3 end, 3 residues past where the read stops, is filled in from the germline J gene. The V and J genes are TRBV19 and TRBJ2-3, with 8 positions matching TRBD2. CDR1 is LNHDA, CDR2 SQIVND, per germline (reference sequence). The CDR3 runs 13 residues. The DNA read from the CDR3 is TGTGCCAGTATGAGTAGCGGGAAAGAGACG. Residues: CASMSSGKET. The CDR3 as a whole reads CASMSSGKETQYF.

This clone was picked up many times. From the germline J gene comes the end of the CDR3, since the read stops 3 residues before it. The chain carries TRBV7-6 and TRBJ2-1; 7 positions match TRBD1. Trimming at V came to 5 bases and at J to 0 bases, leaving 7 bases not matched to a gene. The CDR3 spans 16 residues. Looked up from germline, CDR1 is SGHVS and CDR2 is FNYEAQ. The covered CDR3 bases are TGTGCCAGCAGCCTCCGACAGGGCAGCTCCTACAATGAG. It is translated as CASSLRQGSSYNE. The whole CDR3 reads CASSLRQGSSYNEQFF.

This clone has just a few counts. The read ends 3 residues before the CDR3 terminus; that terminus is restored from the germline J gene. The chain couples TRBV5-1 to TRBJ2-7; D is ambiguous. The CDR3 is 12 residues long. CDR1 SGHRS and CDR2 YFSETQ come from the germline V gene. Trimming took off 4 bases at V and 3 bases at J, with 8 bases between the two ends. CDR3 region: CASSTNSYEQYF. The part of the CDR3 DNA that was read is TGCGCCAGCAGCACCAACAGCTACGAG.

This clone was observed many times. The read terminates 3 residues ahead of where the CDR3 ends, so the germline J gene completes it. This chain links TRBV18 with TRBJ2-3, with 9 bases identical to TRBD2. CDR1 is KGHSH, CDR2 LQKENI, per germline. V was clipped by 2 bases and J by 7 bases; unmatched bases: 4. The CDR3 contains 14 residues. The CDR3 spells CASSPASGDNTQYF. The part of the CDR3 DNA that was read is TGTGCCAGCTCACCAGCTAGCGGGGATAATACG.

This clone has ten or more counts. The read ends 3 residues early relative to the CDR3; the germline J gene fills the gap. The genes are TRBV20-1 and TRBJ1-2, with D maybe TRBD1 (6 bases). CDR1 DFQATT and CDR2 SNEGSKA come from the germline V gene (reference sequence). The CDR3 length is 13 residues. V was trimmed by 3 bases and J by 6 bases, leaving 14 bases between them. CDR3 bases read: TGCAGTGCTAGTCACAGGGACGGCAATGGC. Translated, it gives CSASHRDGNG. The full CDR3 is CSASHRDGNGYTF.

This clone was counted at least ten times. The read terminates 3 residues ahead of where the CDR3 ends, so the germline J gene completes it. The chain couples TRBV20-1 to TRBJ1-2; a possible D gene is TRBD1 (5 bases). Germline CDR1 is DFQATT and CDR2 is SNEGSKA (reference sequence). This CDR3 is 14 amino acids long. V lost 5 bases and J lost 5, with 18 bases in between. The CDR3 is CSASSGGNRYGYTF. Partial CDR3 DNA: TGCAGTGCTTCCTCGGGGGGGAACCGTTATGGC.

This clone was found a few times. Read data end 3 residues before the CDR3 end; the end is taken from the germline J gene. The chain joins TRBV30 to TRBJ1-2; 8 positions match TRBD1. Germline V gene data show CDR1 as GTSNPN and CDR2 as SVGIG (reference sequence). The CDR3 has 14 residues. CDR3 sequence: CAWKRGQVTYDYTF. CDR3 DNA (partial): TGTGCCTGGAAGAGGGGACAGGTCACCTACGAC. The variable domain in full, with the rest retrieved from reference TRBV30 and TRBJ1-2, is SQTIHQWPATLVQPVGSPLSLECTVEGTSNPNLYWYRQAAGRGLQLLFYSVGIGQISSEVPQNLSASRPQDRQFILSSKKLLLSDSGFYLCAWKRGQVTYDYTFGSGTRLTVV.

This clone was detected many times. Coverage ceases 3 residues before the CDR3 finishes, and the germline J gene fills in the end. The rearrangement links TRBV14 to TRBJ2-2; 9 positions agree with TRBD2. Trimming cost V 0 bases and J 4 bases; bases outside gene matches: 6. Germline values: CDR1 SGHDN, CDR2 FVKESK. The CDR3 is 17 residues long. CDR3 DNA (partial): TGTGCCAGCAGCCAAGATGAGACTAGCGGCCCCACCGGGGAG. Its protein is CASSQDETSGPTGE. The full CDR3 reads CASSQDETSGPTGELFF.

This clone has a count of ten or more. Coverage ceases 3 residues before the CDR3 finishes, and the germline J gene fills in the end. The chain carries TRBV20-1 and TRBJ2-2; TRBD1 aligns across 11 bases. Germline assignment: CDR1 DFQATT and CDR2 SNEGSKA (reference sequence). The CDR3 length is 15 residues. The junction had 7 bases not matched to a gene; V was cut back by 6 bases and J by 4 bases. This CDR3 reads CSALGTGGGTGELFF. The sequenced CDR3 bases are TGCAGTGCCCTCGGGACAGGGGGTGGCACCGGGGAG.

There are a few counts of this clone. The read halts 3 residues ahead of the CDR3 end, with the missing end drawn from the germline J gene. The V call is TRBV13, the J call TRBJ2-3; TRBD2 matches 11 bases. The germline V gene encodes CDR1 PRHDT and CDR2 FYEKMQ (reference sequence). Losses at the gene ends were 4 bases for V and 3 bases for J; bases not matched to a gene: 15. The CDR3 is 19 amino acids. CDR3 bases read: TGTGCCAGCAGCTCTAACACTCCATTAGCGGGAGGGCGAACAGATACG. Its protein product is CASSSNTPLAGGRTDT. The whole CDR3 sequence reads CASSSNTPLAGGRTDTQYF. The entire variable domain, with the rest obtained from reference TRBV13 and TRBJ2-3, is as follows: AAGVIQSPRHLIKEKRETATLKCYPIPRHDTVYWYQQGPGQDPQFLISFYEKMQSDKGSIPDRFSAQQFSDYHSELNMSSLELGDSALYFCASSSNTPLAGGRTDTQYFGPGTRLTVL.

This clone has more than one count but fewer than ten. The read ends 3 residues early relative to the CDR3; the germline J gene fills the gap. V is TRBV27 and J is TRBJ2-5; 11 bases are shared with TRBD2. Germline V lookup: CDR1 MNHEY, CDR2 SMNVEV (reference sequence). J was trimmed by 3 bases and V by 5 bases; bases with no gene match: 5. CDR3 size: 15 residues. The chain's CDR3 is CASSRLTSGEETQYF. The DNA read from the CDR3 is TGTGCCAGCAGTCGTTTGACTAGCGGGGAAGAGACC.

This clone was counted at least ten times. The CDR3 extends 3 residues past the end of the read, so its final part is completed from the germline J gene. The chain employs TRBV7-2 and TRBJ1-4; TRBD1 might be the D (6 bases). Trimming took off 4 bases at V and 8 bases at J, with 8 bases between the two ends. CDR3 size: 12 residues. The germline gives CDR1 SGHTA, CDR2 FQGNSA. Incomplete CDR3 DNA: TGTGCCAGCAGCTCAACAGGGGAAAAA. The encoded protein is CASSSTGEK. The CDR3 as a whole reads CASSSTGEKLFF.

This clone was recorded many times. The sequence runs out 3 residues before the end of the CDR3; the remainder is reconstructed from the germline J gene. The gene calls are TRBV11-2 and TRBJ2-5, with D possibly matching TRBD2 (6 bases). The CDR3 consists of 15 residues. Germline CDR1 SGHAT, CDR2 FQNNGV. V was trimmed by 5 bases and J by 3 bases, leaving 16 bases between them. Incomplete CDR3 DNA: TGTGCCAGCAGCCTAAGGCGGGAATTTGAAGAGACC. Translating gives CASSLRREFEET. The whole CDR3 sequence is CASSLRREFEETQYF.

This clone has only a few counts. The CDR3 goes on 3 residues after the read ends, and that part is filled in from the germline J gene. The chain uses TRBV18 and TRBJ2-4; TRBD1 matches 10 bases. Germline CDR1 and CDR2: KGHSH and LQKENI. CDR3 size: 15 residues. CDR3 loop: CASSLPTGGVYGQYF. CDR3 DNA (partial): TGTGCCAGCTCCCTCCCGACAGGGGGCGTCTATGGT.

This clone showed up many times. The CDR3 region is CASSEWTGSRETQYF. The CDR3 DNA, read in part, is TGTGCCAGCAGCGAATGGACAGGGTCTCGAGAGACC. V is TRBV7-9 and J is TRBJ2-5; TRBD1 matches 8 bases. Sequencing ends 3 residues short of the CDR3 end; the germline J gene provides the rest. This CDR3 is built from 15 residues. Losses at the gene ends were 5 bases for V and 4 bases for J; bases not matched to a gene: 9. The germline CDR1 and CDR2 sequences are SEHNR and FQNEAQ (reference sequence). Together with reference TRBV7-9 and TRBJ2-5, the CDR3 gives the full variable domain: DTGVSQNPRHKITKRGQNVTFRCDPISEHNRLYWYRQTLGQGPEFLTYFQNEAQLEKSRLLSDRFSAERPKGSFSTLEIQRTEQGDSAMYLCASSEWTGSRETQYFGPGTRLLVL.